This TCR beta chain is drawn from a study of molecular identifiers for immune sequencing clone quantification. Study-level information: Replicates partitioned RNA from 20,000 or 100,000 naive CD8 cells into five parts, sequencing four.

The CDR3 has 18 residues. Germline V CDR1 and CDR2: LGHNA, YSLEER. V dropped 0 bases and J dropped 3; count of bases not matched to a gene: 8. With RNA at 10%, 30% or 50%, naive CD8 libraries came from roughly 20,000 to 1,000,000 sorted cells. TCRdb re-called the PCR reads through MiXCR, storing one row per CDR3 protein. There are just under 650,000 distinct CDR3 sequences in the sample; 15% to 20% occur only once, and around 0.9% lies in the top ten. The clonotype comes from a human donor in good health. Some libraries in this study had Jurkat cell RNA spiked in. What was sequenced was naive CD8+ T cells from blood, with Jurkat cell RNA spiked in. Subset denoted: FACS-sorted CD8+CD4-CCR7+CD45RA+ naive T cells. The chain uses TRBV4-3 and TRBJ2-6, with TRBD1 matching over 7 bases. CDR3 DNA sequence: TGCGCCAGCAGCCAAGATGGGATAGGGGGCGGTGGGGCCAACGTCCTGACTTTC. Translation gives CASSQDGIGGGGANVLTF.